In this sample, the clone carrying this T cell receptor (beta chain) turned up a few times. Its antigen is as yet unknown. The data stem from a study of cytomegalovirus exposure and HLA in healthy donors. General study findings and limits: The study assumed roughly uniform donor sequencing depth for presence/absence analyses.

The PCR had 60 Vbeta and 13 Jbeta primers. Clones were read by immunoSEQ multiplex PCR, and TCRdb kept only the in-frame ones, dropping some. The table has 80,000 to 100,000 clones, approximately 78% seen once. CDR1 is LGHNA, CDR2 YSLEER, per germline. V was pared by 4 bases and J by 6 bases, with 16 bases between. This CDR3 spans 16 amino acids. This sequence was found in a middle-aged man in good health and CMV-seronegative. Sequences were obtained from PBMCs. V gene TRBV4-3 combines with J gene TRBJ1-6; weak D call: TRBD1 (5 bases). For the CDR3, the DNA is TGCGCCAGCAGCCTCCTCTCTGGGACTAGTAATTCACCCCTCCACTTT. It specifies CASSLLSGTSNSPLHF.